Listed below are T cell receptor beta chains from one sample, sequenced in a study of vaccination and CD4 T cells after COVID-19. No antigen has been assigned to these receptors. TCRdb used MiXCR to reprocess the PCR reads, holding one entry per CDR3 protein. The data contain around 10,000 distinct CDR3 sequences, roughly 73% of them singletons. The sequencing sample was made of CD4+ T cells from blood, cultured in vitro. These receptors all come from a human donor who had recovered from COVID-19. CDR3s include the opening cysteine and the closing phenylalanine or tryptophan. The D gene is left open where the match is weak. Expanded clones get a size class; other rows say once, few or many, or leave the size out.

d_gene: NA
j_gene: TRBJ1-1
v_gene: TRBV6-1
abundance: NA
CDR3nt: TGTGCCAGCACCCTGAATCAGGGGATGGGCACTGAAGCTTTCTTT
CDR3aa: CASTLNQGMGTEAFF

d_gene: TRBD1
j_gene: TRBJ1-5
v_gene: TRBV7-9
abundance: NA
CDR3nt: TGTGCCAGCAGCTTAGGAGACAGGGAAGATCAGCCCCAGCATTTT
CDR3aa: CASSLGDREDQPQHF

d_gene: NA
j_gene: TRBJ1-5
v_gene: TRBV20-1
abundance: NA
CDR3nt: TGCAGTGCTAAGGAGGGGAGCGCCATTCAGCCCCAGCATTTT
CDR3aa: CSAKEGSAIQPQHF

d_gene: TRBD2
j_gene: TRBJ2-6
v_gene: TRBV10-1
abundance: large
CDR3nt: TGCGCCAGCAGTGCGGGGGGTGCTGGGGCCAACGTCCTGACTTTC
CDR3aa: CASSAGGAGANVLTF

d_gene: TRBD1
j_gene: TRBJ2-5
v_gene: TRBV24-1
abundance: NA
CDR3nt: TGTGCCACCGGACGACAGGGTGAGACCCAGTACTTC
CDR3aa: CATGRQGETQYF

d_gene: TRBD1
j_gene: TRBJ2-1
v_gene: TRBV24-1
abundance: NA
CDR3nt: TGTGCCACCAGTGATTTGGGCAGGGGGAACGCTGAGCAGTTCTTC
CDR3aa: CATSDLGRGNAEQFF

d_gene: TRBD2
j_gene: TRBJ2-2
v_gene: TRBV11-3
abundance: few
CDR3nt: TGTGCCAGCAGCCGAATAGCGGGAAACGGGGAGCTGTTTTTT
CDR3aa: CASSRIAGNGELFF

d_gene: TRBD1
j_gene: TRBJ2-2
v_gene: TRBV7-2
abundance: NA
CDR3nt: TGTGCCAGCAGCTTCGGACAGGGTGGAGGGTCCGGGGAGCTGTTTTTT
CDR3aa: CASSFGQGGGSGELFF

d_gene: TRBD2
j_gene: TRBJ2-2
v_gene: TRBV7-2
abundance: NA
CDR3nt: TGTGTCAGCAACGGACTAGCGGGGTCGAACACCGGGGAGCTGTTTTTT
CDR3aa: CVSNGLAGSNTGELFF

d_gene: TRBD1
j_gene: TRBJ2-6
v_gene: TRBV18
abundance: few
CDR3nt: TGTGCCAGCTCACTCACAGGGGGTGGCTCTGGGGCCAACGTCCTGACTTTC
CDR3aa: CASSLTGGGSGANVLTF

d_gene: NA
j_gene: TRBJ2-3
v_gene: TRBV6-2/TRBV6-3
abundance: large
CDR3nt: TGTGCCAGCAGTTACATATTGAGGATGGATACGCAGTATTTT
CDR3aa: CASSYILRMDTQYF

d_gene: NA
j_gene: TRBJ1-5
v_gene: TRBV10-2
abundance: NA
CDR3nt: TGCGCCAGCAGTGAATCCGGGCCCTATCAGCCCCAGCATTTT
CDR3aa: CASSESGPYQPQHF

d_gene: TRBD2
j_gene: TRBJ2-2
v_gene: TRBV7-9
abundance: few
CDR3nt: TGTGCCAGCAGCCTTCTAGCGGGAGTGGACACCGGGGAGCTGTTTTTT
CDR3aa: CASSLLAGVDTGELFF

d_gene: TRBD1
j_gene: TRBJ1-5
v_gene: TRBV19
abundance: NA
CDR3nt: TGTGCCAGTCGGGACAGAGCAGGCAATCAGCCCCAGCATTTT
CDR3aa: CASRDRAGNQPQHF

d_gene: TRBD1
j_gene: TRBJ1-5
v_gene: TRBV20-1
abundance: NA
CDR3nt: TGCAGTGCTAGCCTGGGACAGTCCAATCAGCCCCAGCATTTT
CDR3aa: CSASLGQSNQPQHF

d_gene: NA
j_gene: TRBJ2-2
v_gene: TRBV19
abundance: NA
CDR3nt: TGTGCCAGTAGTATTGGGAGCACCGGGGAGCTGTTTTTT
CDR3aa: CASSIGSTGELFF

d_gene: TRBD2
j_gene: TRBJ2-2
v_gene: TRBV7-3
abundance: NA
CDR3nt: TGTGCCAGCAGCCCCAGGACTAGCGGGAGGACCGGGGAGCTGTTTTTT
CDR3aa: CASSPRTSGRTGELFF